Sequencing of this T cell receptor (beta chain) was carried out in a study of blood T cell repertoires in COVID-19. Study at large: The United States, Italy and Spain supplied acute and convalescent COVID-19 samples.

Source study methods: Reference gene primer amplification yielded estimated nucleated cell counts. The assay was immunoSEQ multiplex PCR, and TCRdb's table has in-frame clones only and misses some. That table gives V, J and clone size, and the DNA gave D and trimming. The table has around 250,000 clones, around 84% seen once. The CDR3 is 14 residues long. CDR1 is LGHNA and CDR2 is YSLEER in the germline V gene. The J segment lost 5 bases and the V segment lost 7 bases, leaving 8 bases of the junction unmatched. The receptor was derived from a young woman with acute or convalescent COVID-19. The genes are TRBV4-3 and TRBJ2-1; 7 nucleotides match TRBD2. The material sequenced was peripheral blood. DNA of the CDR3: TGCGCCAGCATCTCAACGGGGGGTAACAATGAGCAGTTCTTC. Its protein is CASISTGGNNEQFF.